These 22 T cell receptor beta chains were sequenced from one sample in a study of T-cell memory formation after mild COVID-19. Each CDR3 protein gets one entry after TCRdb re-called the 5' RACE reads with MiXCR. The sample yields approximately 60,000 distinct CDR3 sequences, 9% to 9.5% seen once. The sample comprised PBMCs or a T cell subset sorted from them (not recorded which). The receptors originated from a man between 18 and 29 years old who had mild COVID-19 (a few samples of this study predate the infection). Cell type and time point are not known.

This clonotype was detected many times. The V call is TRBV5-1, the J call TRBJ1-2; D ambiguous. The CDR3 runs to 13 residues. Per germline, CDR1 SGHRS and CDR2 YFSETQ. V shed 0 bases and J shed 4 bases, with 7 bases lying between them. The CDR3 DNA reads as TGCGCCAGCAGCTTGGACCCTTCCTATGGCTACACCTTC. It translates to CASSLDPSYGYTF.

The CDR3 here is CASSLLTDNSPLHF. The CDR3 coding sequence is TGTGCCAGCAGCTTATTAACAGATAATTCACCCCTCCACTTT. V is TRBV7-8 and J is TRBJ1-6; D gene uncertain. Per germline, CDR1 SGHVS and CDR2 FQNEAQ. The CDR3 covers 14 residues. Trimming took off 2 bases at V and 5 bases at J, with 7 bases between the two ends.

This clonotype was counted a few times. The chain combines TRBV9 with TRBJ2-6; possible D gene TRBD2, 6 bases. V was shortened by 4 bases and J by 1 base, with 9 bases between the two germline ends. Germline V gene sequence: CDR1 SGDLS, CDR2 YYNGEE. CDR3 size: 15 residues. CDR3 in DNA: TGTGCCAGCAGCATACGGGGGTCTGGGGCCAACGTCCTGACTTTC. The encoded protein is CASSIRGSGANVLTF. Using reference TRBV9 and TRBJ2-6 for the parts outside the CDR3, the full variable domain is DSGVTQTPKHLITATGQRVTLRCSPRSGDLSVYWYQQSLDQGLQFLIQYYNGEERAKGNILERFSAQQFPDLHSELNLSSLELGDSALYFCASSIRGSGANVLTFGAGSRLTVL.

This clonotype was found a few times. The V call is TRBV10-3, the J call TRBJ2-7; tentatively, D is TRBD1 or TRBD2 (5 bases each). Trimming pared 9 bases from V and 1 base from J, leaving 13 bases between. The length of the CDR3 is 13 residues. Germline V gives CDR1 ENHRY, CDR2 SYGVKD. The CDR3 region is CAITGTESYEQYF. CDR3 sequence (DNA): TGTGCCATAACCGGGACGGAGTCCTACGAGCAGTACTTC.

This clonotype has more than one count but fewer than ten. The chain has TRBV28 and TRBJ2-1; D is perhaps TRBD2 (6 bases). Germline V gene sequence: CDR1 MDHEN, CDR2 SYDVKM. The CDR3 length is 16 residues. Trimming shortened V by 6 bases and J by 1 base, and 16 bases separated the two germline ends. The CDR3 is CASRRDLRPSYNEQFF. CDR3 bases: TGTGCCAGCAGGCGGGACCTCCGTCCGTCCTACAATGAGCAGTTCTTC.

V and J are TRBV7-2 and TRBJ2-7; 10 bases match TRBD2. Germline V lookup: CDR1 SGHTA, CDR2 FQGNSA. The CDR3 covers 14 residues. Unmatched junction bases numbered 3, after V lost 5 bases and J lost 2 bases. The chain's CDR3 is CASSQLAGAYEQYF. The CDR3 DNA is TGTGCCAGCAGCCAGCTAGCGGGGGCCTACGAGCAGTACTTC.

This clonotype was counted at least ten times. V usage is TRBV6-5 and J usage is TRBJ1-1; 7 nucleotides line up with TRBD1. J gave up 3 bases and V 6 bases, and 4 bases lay outside the gene matches. The germline gives CDR1 MNHEY, CDR2 SVGAGI. The CDR3 spans 13 residues. CDR3 DNA sequence: TGTGCCAGCAGACCTCAGGGGGACACTGAAGCTTTCTTT. Its translation: CASRPQGDTEAFF.

This clonotype appeared a few times. V gene TRBV11-2 combines with J gene TRBJ1-2; D gene uncertain. Germline V gives CDR1 SGHAT, CDR2 FQNNGV. Deletions cut 5 bases from V and 5 bases from J, with 9 bases between. The CDR3 is made up of 12 amino acids. The CDR3 DNA follows: TGTGCCAGCAGCCGGTATGAGTATGGCTACACCTTC. Protein: CASSRYEYGYTF.

V gene TRBV5-1 combines with J gene TRBJ1-6; a weak D match, TRBD1 (5 bases). There are 16 residues in the CDR3. The V end lost 2 bases, the J end lost 8 bases, and 17 bases lay between the germline ends. From germline, CDR1 is SGHRS and CDR2 YFSETQ. CDR3 DNA sequence: TGCGCCAGCAGCTTAAATCCACGTGGGGGTTATTCACCCCTCCACTTT. Amino acid sequence: CASSLNPRGGYSPLHF.

The chain employs TRBV4-1 and TRBJ2-3; D is uncertain. This CDR3 spans 15 amino acids. The germline V gene encodes CDR1 MGHRA and CDR2 YSYEKL. V was trimmed by 7 bases and J by 2 bases, leaving 16 bases between them. The CDR3 spells CASTSSAEHTDTQYF. As DNA, the CDR3 is TGCGCCAGCACCTCTTCGGCGGAGCACACAGATACGCAGTATTTT.

The V call is TRBV12-3 or TRBV12-4, the J call TRBJ1-1; D not resolved. The CDR3 length is 14 residues. Trimming shortened V by 6 bases and J by 3 bases, and 14 bases separated the two germline ends. The CDR3, as DNA: TGTGCCAGCAGCCCTAGGACCGCCTACACTGAAGCTTTCTTT. It encodes CASSPRTAYTEAFF.

This clonotype was recorded many times. J is TRBJ2-5 and V is TRBV7-2; the match to TRBD1 covers 8 bases. The trim removed 6 bases at V and 2 bases at J, leaving 8 bases unmatched. Germline values: CDR1 SGHTA, CDR2 FQGNSA. CDR3 length equals 15 residues. The CDR3 spells CASSRDRGAQETQYF. The CDR3 region has the DNA TGTGCCAGCAGTCGCGACAGGGGTGCTCAAGAGACCCAGTACTTC. The full variable domain, completed using reference TRBV7-2 and TRBJ2-5, is GAGVSQSPSNKVTEKGKDVELRCDPISGHTALYWYRQSLGQGLEFLIYFQGNSAPDKSGLPSDRFSAERTGGSVSTLTIQRTQQEDSAVYLCASSRDRGAQETQYFGPGTRLLVL.

The chain combines TRBV4-1 with TRBJ2-4, with no clear D. V lost 4 bases, J lost 0 bases, and 10 bases lay in between. Germline V lookup: CDR1 MGHRA, CDR2 YSYEKL. CDR3 length: 15 amino acids. CDR3 residues: CASSLLGGAKNIQYF. CDR3 in DNA: TGCGCCAGCAGCCTCCTCGGTGGAGCCAAAAACATTCAGTACTTC.

This clonotype has a count of ten or more. The chain uses TRBV7-9 and TRBJ2-5; tentatively, D is TRBD1 or TRBD2 (5 bases each). CDR1 and CDR2 from the germline V gene are SEHNR and FQNEAQ (reference sequence). This CDR3 has 13 amino acids. The V gene lost 7 bases and the J gene lost 4 bases, with 13 bases spanning the gap. This chain's CDR3 is CASIEGAGETQYF. The CDR3 coding sequence is TGTGCCAGCATTGAAGGGGCGGGAGAGACCCAGTACTTC. Variable domain in full (rest from reference TRBV7-9 and TRBJ2-5): DTGVSQNPRHKITKRGQNVTFRCDPISEHNRLYWYRQTLGQGPEFLTYFQNEAQLEKSRLLSDRFSAERPKGSFSTLEIQRTEQGDSAMYLCASIEGAGETQYFGPGTRLLVL.

This clonotype has just a few counts. This rearrangement joins TRBV4-3 to TRBJ1-2, with 12 bases matching TRBD1. CDR3 length: 17 amino acids. V shed 0 bases, J shed 8 bases, and the junction held 10 bases outside the gene matches. Germline CDR1 reads LGHNA; CDR2 reads YSLEER. The CDR3 is CASSQDPAAGQGAGYTF. Here the CDR3 DNA reads TGCGCCAGCAGCCAAGATCCTGCCGCGGGACAGGGGGCCGGCTACACCTTC.

The chain links TRBV7-2 to TRBJ1-5; D is perhaps TRBD1 (6 bases). The CDR3 extends over 14 amino acids. Germline V CDR1 and CDR2: SGHTA, FQGNSA. Trimming removed 2 bases from V and 3 bases from J, with 8 bases in between. The CDR3 nucleotides are TGTGCCAGCAGCTTATACAGGGACAATCAGCCCCAGCATTTT. Encoded protein: CASSLYRDNQPQHF.

Only a few counts were recorded for this clonotype. The V and J genes are TRBV5-5 and TRBJ2-3; 7 bases are a match to TRBD2. The V segment lost 0 bases and the J segment 0 bases; nucleotides outside the gene matches: 4. The length of the CDR3 is 16 residues. CDR1 SGHKS and CDR2 YYEKEE come from the germline V gene (reference sequence). CDR3 protein: CASSLGLADSTDTQYF. CDR3 DNA: TGTGCCAGCAGCTTGGGGCTAGCGGATAGCACAGATACGCAGTATTTT.

This clonotype appeared a few times. The chain combines TRBV21-1 with TRBJ2-3; the listed D gene, TRBD1, was not tested against the DNA. TRBV21-1 is recorded as a pseudogene. The length of the CDR3 is 14 residues. CDR3 DNA: TGTGCCAGCAGCAAAACACGGGGTCCAGATACGCAGTATTTT. Encoded protein: CASSKTRGPDTQYF.

This clonotype showed up many times. The V call is TRBV30, the J call TRBJ2-5; the D gene could be TRBD1 or TRBD2 (6 bases each). The germline V and J ends were trimmed by 3 bases and 5 bases, with 13 bases remaining between them. This CDR3 is built from 13 residues. Germline V CDR1 and CDR2: GTSNPN, SVGIG (reference sequence). This chain's CDR3 is CAWSRGLEETQYF. The CDR3 DNA sequence: TGTGCCTGGAGCAGGGGACTGGAGGAGACCCAGTACTTC.

There are a few counts of this clonotype. V and J are TRBV6-2 or TRBV6-3 and TRBJ2-1; 11 bases are a match to TRBD2. With 2 bases clipped from V and 7 bases from J, the junction kept 1 base outside the gene matches. The CDR3 loop spans 14 amino acids. Germline V lookup: CDR1 MNHEY, CDR2 SVGEGT. This chain's CDR3 is CASSYGTSGNEQFF. DNA of the CDR3: TGTGCCAGCAGTTACGGGACTAGCGGTAATGAGCAGTTCTTC.

This clonotype was seen many times. This chain connects TRBV12-3 or TRBV12-4 to TRBJ2-2, with no clear D. V lost 6 bases and J 0 bases, leaving 14 bases between the germline ends. The CDR3 runs 16 residues. CDR3 sequence (DNA): TGTGCCAGCAGCTATACGACGGAGCCGAACACCGGGGAGCTGTTTTTT. It translates to CASSYTTEPNTGELFF.

The chain recombines TRBV3-1 with TRBJ2-7; D is perhaps TRBD2 (5 bases). Trimming left V 7 bases short and J 7 bases short, with 17 bases between. This CDR3 spans 13 amino acids. In germline, CDR1 is LGHDT, CDR2 YNNKEL (reference sequence). In nucleotides, the CDR3 is TGTGCCAGCATCCCCTGGGAGCCCCGTGAGCAGTACGTC. Protein product: CASIPWEPREQYV.